This T cell receptor beta chain derives from a study of cytomegalovirus exposure and HLA in healthy donors. The CDR3 loop spans 15 amino acids. V was cut by 0 bases and J by 1 base, with 11 bases left in between. Germline-derived CDR1 and CDR2 are SGDLS and YYNGEE. Here immunoSEQ multiplex PCR was the method, and the copy in TCRdb shows in-frame clones only, minus some. The table lists 99,000 or so clones, roughly nine tenths of them singletons. The chain has TRBV9 and TRBJ2-7; no clear D gene. The sample comprised PBMCs. The source is a woman younger than 30 in good health and CMV-seropositive. CDR3 region: CASSVAVGSSYEQYF. CDR3 coding DNA: TGTGCCAGCAGCGTAGCGGTGGGCAGTTCCTACGAGCAGTACTTC.